This TCR beta chain was sequenced for a study of blood T cells in healthy people across ages (dated by TCRdb to the mid-2010s). Broadly, across the study: In model experiments, roughly one uniquely barcoded TCR beta cDNA molecule per two T cells was captured by template switching. The study measured age-related changes in TCR beta repertoire diversity using deep sequencing normalized with unique cDNA molecular identifiers. The donors were split into four age groups: young (average around 17 years), middle-aged (about 40), aged (roughly 65) and long-lived (roughly 77). To avoid experimental bias, donors of different ages were randomly spread across the sequencing lanes. For two donors (one aged 18 to 30 and one aged 80 or older), the study analyzed two additional independent replicas of 1 million unique cDNA reads from the same blood draw. The paper as a whole reports these results and caveats: Observed TCR beta diversity per million T cells fell roughly linearly with age, and a significant reduction was already apparent by age about 43. Because donor CMV infection status was unknown, age-related changes in expanded clonotypes were potentially confounded. Observed TCR beta diversity correlated strongly with the percentage of naive T cells measured by flow cytometry. Estimates of total diversity based on one million sequenced T cells were considered lower bounds and underestimates. Compared with the aged group, the long-lived group had more naive CD4+ T cells, fewer expanded clones and increased TCR diversity, suggesting age selection. Conclusive comparison of naive and antigen-experienced compartments was prevented by the profiling of bulk unsorted PBMCs.

As concerns this clonotype: Its antigen is not yet known. Base quality data are lacking; no much larger clone is found one base away.

The receptor library was made with 5' RACE. The instrument was an Illumina HiSeq 2500. A second roughly 6 to 11 cycle PCR used a sample-barcoded 5' primer and a J-beta primer mix. A unique molecular identifier was introduced onto each TCR beta cDNA molecule by a template-switch 5' adaptor carrying 12 random nucleotides. At least 2.5 million CDR3-containing paired-end reads were obtained from each sample. All of the RNA was converted into first-strand cDNA using the Mint cDNA synthesis kit, with a TRBC-specific oligonucleotide serving as the primer. Following uracil-DNA glycosylase treatment, a first 18-cycle PCR with universal primers M1SS and BC2_uni_R was performed on all cDNA. Per the original workflow: Each sample was normalized by randomly selecting 1 million high-quality reads, each carrying a distinct molecular identifier. Instead of being binned into consensus sequences, reads with shared molecular identifiers were discarded. MiTCR, with a Q25 quality threshold and the strictest error-elimination algorithm, was used for CDR3 identification, clonotype clustering and error correction. A nonparametric unseen species model using Euler transformation provided a lower-bound estimate of total TCR beta diversity. TCRdb itself trimmed the public reads at Q25 with fastp, ran MiXCR and retained productive beta chains. Under each unique CDR3 protein, matching rows form one entry showing the most common genes and DNA. The V and J calls shown here were made by TCRdb, not taken from the authors' results. The sample table shows roughly 800,000 distinct CDR3 sequences, and 55% to 70% are seen once. 20% to 25% of the sample is held by the ten biggest clonotypes.

The 39 donors, aged roughly 6 to 95 years, were systemically healthy Caucasian individuals from Russia. Approximately 9 milliliters of peripheral blood were collected from each donor into EDTA-treated Vacutainer tubes. Ficoll-Paque density-gradient centrifugation was used to isolate PBMCs, with at least 6 million per sample. Total RNA was extracted from PBMCs with Trizol reagent, with at least 5.5 micrograms obtained per sample. For every donor, an aliquot of PBMCs went through flow cytometry to measure the percentages of naive CD45RAhigh/CD27high T cells. Sequenced input: blood. The source is a man aged 30-40 years in good health.

The sequenced DNA is TGTGCCAGCAGCGCCGGCCCTACCGTGGATACGCAGTATTTT. This is translated as CASSAGPTVDTQYF. The rearranged segments are TRBV9 and TRBJ2-3, with the D gene not clear enough to name. V drops 3 bases and J drops 6 bases, leaving 14 bases in between. The germline V gene specifies SGDLS as CDR1 and YYNGEE as CDR2. From cysteine to phenylalanine, the CDR3 is 14 amino acids long. CDR3 DNA only is kept here, 42 bases in frame from base 1.